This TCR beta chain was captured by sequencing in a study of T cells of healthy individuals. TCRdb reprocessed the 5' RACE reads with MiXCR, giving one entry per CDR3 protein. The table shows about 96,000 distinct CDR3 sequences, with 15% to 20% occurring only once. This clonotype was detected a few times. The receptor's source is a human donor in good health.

The CDR3 reads CASRGLTSGRTPDTQYF. The CDR3 DNA reads as TGTGCCAGCAGAGGTTTAACTAGCGGGAGAACGCCAGATACGCAGTATTTT. The rearrangement uses TRBV6-2 or TRBV6-3 and TRBJ2-3; 11 positions match TRBD2. The CDR3 spans 17 residues. The V and J ends lost 6 bases and 4 bases, in that order; junction bases with no gene match: 12. Germline CDR1 reads MNHEY; CDR2 reads SVGEGT.